This T cell receptor (beta chain) was obtained from a study of cytomegalovirus exposure and HLA in healthy donors. A word on this clone: Its antigen remains unknown.

Study results and caveats: It was shown in a later analysis that HLA-associated TCR beta chains were more clonally expanded than other, equally common chains. Sequences of the TCR beta chain were said to predict the HLA-A and HLA-B alleles of most subjects accurately.

Vbeta (60) and Jbeta (13) primers were used in the PCR. Profiled with immunoSEQ multiplex PCR; TCRdb holds only in-frame clones, not every one. The data show about 86,000 clones, about four fifths seen once. The CDR3 runs to 13 residues. Germline V gene sequence: CDR1 SQVTM, CDR2 ANQGSEA. V shed 3 bases, J shed 2 bases, and the junction held 3 bases outside the gene matches. This receptor was taken from a middle-aged woman in good health and CMV-seropositive. The sample was PBMCs. This chain uses TRBV29-1 with TRBJ2-7; 8 bases fit TRBD2. CDR3 region: CSVELGRAYEQYF. CDR3 bases: TGCAGCGTTGAGCTCGGGAGGGCCTACGAGCAGTACTTC.